The next 32 T cell receptor beta chains were all read from a single sample in a study of naive CD8 T cells in extremely preterm neonates. Clones were read by immunoSEQ multiplex PCR, and TCRdb kept only the in-frame ones, dropping some. The sample carries approximately 7,500 clones, 95% to 98% recorded once. Elective cesarean births at about 37-42 weeks, without labor or membrane rupture, supplied the cord blood. Sequenced sample: naive CD8+ T cells from cord blood. The receptor set was obtained from a newborn in good health.

To note about this clone: Other nucleotide sequences from this sample produce the same CDR3. CDR3 sequence reads: CASSHDRGRGQPQHF. CDR3 bases: TGCGCCAGCAGCCACGACAGGGGCAGAGGCCAGCCCCAGCATTTT. This chain uses TRBV4-1 with TRBJ1-5; 8 bases fit TRBD1. The CDR3 runs to 15 residues. From germline, CDR1 is MGHRA and CDR2 YSYEKL. J lost 7 bases, V lost 3 bases, and 8 bases had no gene match.

The chain is built from TRBV9 and TRBJ2-1; D perhaps matches TRBD2 (5 bases). CDR3 length: 16 residues. Germline assignment: CDR1 SGDLS and CDR2 YYNGEE. V lost 3 bases, J lost 5 bases, and 18 bases lay in between. DNA for the CDR3: TGTGCCAGCAGCGCCCCCACGGGAATACGCCACAATGAGCAGTTCTTC. This gives the protein CASSAPTGIRHNEQFF.

This chain connects TRBV4-2 to TRBJ1-4, with TRBD1 matching 8 bases. V lost 7 bases to trimming and J lost 9 bases; unmatched junction nucleotides: 10. The germline V gene encodes CDR1 LGHNA and CDR2 YNFKEQ. The CDR3 runs 14 residues. CDR3 DNA: TGTGCCAGCAACCCCGGGACAGGAACCAAAAAACTGTTTTTT. This translates into CASNPGTGTKKLFF.

The CDR3 sequence: CASSVGGGRVEEQFF. DNA of the CDR3: TGTGCCAGCAGCGTAGGAGGGGGTAGGGTGGAGGAGCAGTTCTTC. The chain combines TRBV9 with TRBJ2-1; D might be TRBD1 (6 bases). V lost 0 bases, J lost 10 bases, and 17 bases lay in between. The length of the CDR3 is 15 residues. Looked up from germline, CDR1 is SGDLS and CDR2 is YYNGEE.

The chain has TRBV7-2 and TRBJ1-2; D unclear. This CDR3 contains 14 residues. V was pared by 1 base and J by 3 bases, with 9 bases between. Germline lookup yields CDR1 SGHTA and CDR2 FQGNSA. The DNA for the CDR3 is TGTGCCAGCAGCTTAGATCCGGGATACTATGGCTACACCTTC. Translating gives CASSLDPGYYGYTF.

CDR3 in amino acids: CASRRGTAYNEQFF. CDR3 DNA sequence: TGTGCCAGTAGGCGGGGGACGGCCTACAATGAGCAGTTCTTC. The J gene is TRBJ2-1, the V gene TRBV19; 7 nucleotides align to TRBD2. Per germline, CDR1 LNHDA and CDR2 SQIVND (reference sequence). The CDR3 spans 14 residues. V was pared by 6 bases and J by 2 bases, with 4 bases of the junction left unmatched.

The gene calls are TRBV27 and TRBJ1-5; TRBD1 matches 8 bases. CDR1 and CDR2 (germline): MNHEY, SMNVEV (reference sequence). V lost 3 bases and J lost 6; bases outside the gene matches: 4. The CDR3 length is 14 residues. CDR3 in DNA: TGTGCCAGCAGTTTGGGGCAGGGGGCTCAGCCCCAGCATTTT. As protein: CASSLGQGAQPQHF.

The CDR3 region is CASSQPSGQGKETQYF. In DNA form, the CDR3 reads TGCGCCAGCAGCCAACCTTCGGGACAGGGGAAGGAGACCCAGTACTTC. The chain employs TRBV4-1 and TRBJ2-5, with 10 bases that match TRBD1. CDR1 is MGHRA and CDR2 is YSYEKL in the germline V gene. This CDR3 is built from 16 residues. V shed 2 bases and J 5 bases; nucleotides not matched to a gene: 8.

This chain uses TRBV9 with TRBJ2-7; 11 nucleotides line up with TRBD2. Trimming at V came to 2 bases and at J to 0 bases, leaving 4 bases not matched to a gene. Germline V lookup: CDR1 SGDLS, CDR2 YYNGEE. The CDR3 has 16 amino acids. The CDR3 DNA reads as TGTGCCAGCAGCGTCGGACTAGCGGGCCTCTCCTACGAGCAGTACTTC. Residues: CASSVGLAGLSYEQYF.

The chain couples TRBV4-1 to TRBJ2-3, with a tentative D call TRBD1 (5 bases). V dropped 1 base and J dropped 0 bases, with 11 bases sitting between them. This CDR3 spans 16 amino acids. The germline V gene encodes CDR1 MGHRA and CDR2 YSYEKL. In nucleotides, the CDR3 is TGCGCCAGCAGCCAAGTAAGGGGCCGGAGCACAGATACGCAGTATTTT. Protein product: CASSQVRGRSTDTQYF.

The gene calls are TRBV7-2 and TRBJ2-1; 11 bases fit TRBD2. With V trimmed by 0 bases and J by 6 bases, 10 bases remained unmatched. CDR3 length equals 18 residues. Germline CDR1 reads SGHTA; CDR2 reads FQGNSA. The CDR3 sequence: CASSLALLAGGPGNEQFF. Here the CDR3 DNA reads TGTGCCAGCAGCTTAGCGCTATTAGCGGGGGGGCCGGGCAATGAGCAGTTCTTC.

The V gene is TRBV5-6, the J gene TRBJ2-7; tentative D call: TRBD2 (5 bases). The CDR3 has 15 amino acids. V was cut by 3 bases and J by 0 bases, with 13 bases left in between. The germline V gene encodes CDR1 SGHDT and CDR2 YYEEEE. The CDR3 DNA follows: TGTGCCAGCAGCTACCCGACTAACAGCTCCTACGAGCAGTACTTC. Its protein product is CASSYPTNSSYEQYF.

V and J are TRBV7-6 and TRBJ2-7, with TRBD1 matching 9 bases. Germline V gives CDR1 SGHVS, CDR2 FNYEAQ. V was clipped by 5 bases and J by 2 bases; unmatched bases: 4. The CDR3 spans 14 residues. The CDR3, as DNA: TGTGCCAGCAGCCTCGGACAGGGGACCTACGAGCAGTACTTC. This encodes CASSLGQGTYEQYF.

CDR3 sequence: CASSEGTSGEGDTQYF. The CDR3 DNA sequence: TGTGCCAGCAGTGAAGGGACTAGCGGGGAGGGGGATACGCAGTATTTT. The V and J genes are TRBV2 and TRBJ2-3; 12 bases map to TRBD2. Germline CDR1 reads SNHLY; CDR2 reads FYNNEI. The CDR3 is 16 amino acids. Unmatched junction bases numbered 5, after V lost 1 base and J lost 6 bases.

The V gene is TRBV10-2, the J gene TRBJ2-3; 9 nucleotides align to TRBD2. The V gene end was trimmed by 3 bases and the J gene end by 4 bases; junction bases not matched to a gene: 5. The CDR3 contains 15 residues. Germline V gene data show CDR1 as WSHSY and CDR2 as SAAADI. CDR3 bases: TGCGCCAGCAGTGATGGGGCGGGGGGGCCAGATACGCAGTATTTT. This gives the protein CASSDGAGGPDTQYF.

J is TRBJ2-5 and V is TRBV29-1, with 15 bases identical to TRBD2. With 1 base clipped from V and 9 bases from J, the junction kept 12 bases outside the gene matches. From germline, CDR1 is SQVTM and CDR2 ANQGSEA. The CDR3 covers 17 residues. This CDR3 is CSVEGTSGGAGREAQYF. CDR3 DNA sequence: TGCAGCGTTGAAGGGACTAGCGGGGGGGCTGGTAGGGAGGCCCAGTACTTC.

The chain employs TRBV5-6 and TRBJ2-1; D is undetermined. V was trimmed by 0 bases and J by 6 bases, leaving 4 bases between them. The CDR3 length is 12 residues. The V gene's germline CDR1 is SGHDT and CDR2 YYEEEE. Here the CDR3 reads CASSLGANEQFF. The CDR3, as DNA: TGTGCCAGCAGCTTGGGGGCCAATGAGCAGTTCTTC. Using reference TRBV5-6 and TRBJ2-1 for the parts outside the CDR3, the full variable domain is DAGVTQSPTHLIKTRGQQVTLRCSPKSGHDTVSWYQQALGQGPQFIFQYYEEEERQRGNFPDRFSGHQFPNYSSELNVNALLLGDSALYLCASSLGANEQFFGPGTRLTVL.

The V call is TRBV9, the J call TRBJ2-2; TRBD2 matches 9 bases. The CDR3 extends over 15 amino acids. V shed 2 bases, J shed 7 bases, and the junction held 6 bases outside the gene matches. Germline lookup yields CDR1 SGDLS and CDR2 YYNGEE. CDR3 bases: TGTGCCAGCAGCGTCGGTAGCGGGGGCGTCGGGGAGCTGTTTTTT. Translated, it gives CASSVGSGGVGELFF.

The V call is TRBV19, the J call TRBJ1-5, with D unresolved. Trimming pared 2 bases from V and 8 bases from J, leaving 7 bases between. The CDR3 runs to 12 residues. Germline values: CDR1 LNHDA, CDR2 SQIVND (reference sequence). CDR3 DNA: TGTGCCAGTAGTATACCCGGGGAGCCCCAGCATTTT. It encodes CASSIPGEPQHF.

V gene TRBV5-1 combines with J gene TRBJ2-1, with 11 bases that match TRBD2. CDR3 length: 16 amino acids. The V gene end was trimmed by 4 bases and the J gene end by 4 bases; junction bases not matched to a gene: 7. The germline V gene has CDR1 SGHRS and CDR2 YFSETQ. Here the CDR3 DNA reads TGCGCCAGCAGCCCCCGTGGACTAGCGGGTTACAATGAGCAGTTCTTC. It codes for CASSPRGLAGYNEQFF.

Regarding this clone: At the DNA level, this CDR3 is encoded by other sequences in the same sample as well. This sequence joins TRBV27 and TRBJ1-2, with 10 bases lining up with TRBD1. Germline-derived CDR1 and CDR2 are MNHEY and SMNVEV (reference sequence). V dropped 3 bases and J dropped 6; count of bases not matched to a gene: 1. CDR3 length: 13 residues. The CDR3: CASSLGQGNGYTF. In DNA form, the CDR3 reads TGTGCCAGCAGTTTGGGACAGGGGAATGGCTACACCTTC.

The chain has TRBV15 and TRBJ2-7; TRBD1 matches 7 bases. Trimming removed 0 bases from V and 2 bases from J; junction bases left unmatched: 10. Germline CDR1 is LNHNV and CDR2 is YYDKDF (reference sequence). This CDR3 region has 17 residues. The chain's CDR3 is CATSRDPPGTVTYEQYF. Written as DNA, the CDR3 is TGTGCCACCAGCAGAGATCCCCCAGGGACAGTCACCTACGAGCAGTACTTC.

The CDR3 spells CASSLGQSGYSEQYF. The CDR3 nucleotides read TGTGCCAGCAGCTTAGGACAGTCGGGTTACTCCGAGCAGTACTTC. The rearrangement joins TRBV11-2 to TRBJ2-7; perhaps TRBD1 as D (5 bases). The CDR3 consists of 15 residues. Germline V gene data show CDR1 as SGHAT and CDR2 as FQNNGV. The germline V and J ends were trimmed by 1 base and 6 bases, with 16 bases remaining between them.

This clone has a single count. This chain joins TRBV5-4 and TRBJ1-4; 7 bases are a match to TRBD1. Germline values: CDR1 SGHNT, CDR2 YYREEE (reference sequence). The CDR3 extends over 14 amino acids. V was pared by 1 base and J by 8 bases, with 5 bases of the junction left unmatched. The CDR3 nucleotides read TGTGCCAGCAGCTTGACAGGGGATGAAGAAAAACTGTTTTTT. Encoded protein: CASSLTGDEEKLFF. Together with reference TRBV5-4 and TRBJ1-4, the CDR3 gives the full variable domain: ETGVTQSPTHLIKTRGQQVTLRCSSQSGHNTVSWYQQALGQGPQFIFQYYREEENGRGNFPPRFSGLQFPNYSSELNVNALELDDSALYLCASSLTGDEEKLFFGSGTQLSVL.

CDR3 bases: TGTGCCAGCATCCTTAGCAATCAGCCCCAGCATTTT. Amino acid sequence: CASILSNQPQHF. V usage is TRBV27 and J usage is TRBJ1-5; no firm D call. Trimming took off 7 bases at V and 0 bases at J, with 4 bases between the two ends. CDR1 MNHEY and CDR2 SMNVEV come from the germline V gene (reference sequence). This CDR3 region has 12 residues.

This chain uses TRBV5-1 with TRBJ2-2; tentatively, D is TRBD1 (6 bases). The germline V gene has CDR1 SGHRS and CDR2 YFSETQ. This CDR3 comprises 14 residues. V was pared by 2 bases and J by 4 bases, with 9 bases between. As DNA, the CDR3 is TGCGCCAGCAGCTTCGGACAGAGCACCGGGGAGCTGTTTTTT. It yields the protein CASSFGQSTGELFF.

The chain links TRBV11-2 to TRBJ2-7; D ambiguous. Germline CDR1 SGHAT, CDR2 FQNNGV. The CDR3 covers 15 residues. Trimming took 3 bases from V and 0 from J, leaving 12 bases between them. The CDR3 nucleotides read TGTGCCAGCAGCTTTGGGCGCGCGCCCTCCTACGAGCAGTACTTC. It translates to CASSFGRAPSYEQYF.

The chain is built from TRBV27 and TRBJ1-5; 11 bases align to TRBD1. The CDR3 loop spans 15 amino acids. Looked up from germline, CDR1 is MNHEY and CDR2 is SMNVEV (reference sequence). Germline trimming cut 6 bases from V and 5 bases from J; bases unmatched to any gene: 6. CDR3: CASRSPGQGDQPQHF. The CDR3 nucleotides read TGTGCCAGCAGATCACCGGGACAGGGGGATCAGCCCCAGCATTTT.

The rearrangement uses TRBV29-1 and TRBJ1-2; D remains unclear. Germline V gene sequence: CDR1 SQVTM, CDR2 ANQGSEA. Trimming took off 5 bases at V and 1 base at J, with 11 bases between the two ends. The CDR3 sequence is 13 residues long. CDR3 residues: CSVSGDINYGYTF. Written as DNA, the CDR3 is TGCAGCGTTTCAGGTGATATTAACTATGGCTACACCTTC.

This sequence joins TRBV7-9 and TRBJ2-3; possibly TRBD2 for D (6 bases). This CDR3 comprises 16 residues. The germline gives CDR1 SEHNR, CDR2 FQNEAQ (reference sequence). Deletions cut 10 bases from V and 4 bases from J, with 24 bases between. The DNA for the CDR3 is TGTGCCATTCAACTCCGGGACTCAAACTTTGCAGATACGCAGTATTTT. Amino acids: CAIQLRDSNFADTQYF.

This chain links TRBV2 with TRBJ1-1; D not certain. Germline-derived CDR1 and CDR2 are SNHLY and FYNNEI. The CDR3 covers 14 residues. Trimming cost V 4 bases and J 5 bases, with 14 bases left between them. The CDR3 coding sequence is TGTGCCAGCAGTGCCAGAGGGCTAAGGACTGAAGCTTTCTTT. It specifies CASSARGLRTEAFF.

The chain links TRBV5-6 to TRBJ2-3; 7 bases are a match to TRBD1. After removal of 0 bases from V and 1 base from J, the junction contained 8 bases not matched to a gene. Germline V gene sequence: CDR1 SGHDT, CDR2 YYEEEE. The CDR3 sequence is 17 residues long. CDR3 region: CASSLGGTVGRTDTQYF. The CDR3 bases are TGTGCCAGCAGCTTGGGGGGGACAGTGGGACGCACAGATACGCAGTATTTT.